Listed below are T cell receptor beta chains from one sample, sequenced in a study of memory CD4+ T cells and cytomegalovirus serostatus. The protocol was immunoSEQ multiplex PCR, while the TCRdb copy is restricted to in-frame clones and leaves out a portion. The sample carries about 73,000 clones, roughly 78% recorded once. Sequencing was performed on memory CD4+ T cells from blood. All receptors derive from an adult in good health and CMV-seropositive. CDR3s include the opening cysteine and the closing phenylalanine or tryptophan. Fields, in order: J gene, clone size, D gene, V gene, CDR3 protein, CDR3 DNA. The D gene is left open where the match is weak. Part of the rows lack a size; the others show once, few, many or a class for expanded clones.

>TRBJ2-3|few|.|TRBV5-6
CASSSTKMYTQYF
TGTGCCAGCAGCTCCACTAAGATGTATACGCAGTATTTT
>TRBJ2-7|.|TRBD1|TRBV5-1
CASSPRTGTYEQYF
TGCGCCAGCAGCCCCCGGACAGGGACCTACGAGCAGTACTTC
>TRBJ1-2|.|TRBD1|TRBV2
CASSPSSGTGHGYTF
TGTGCCAGCAGTCCTTCCTCCGGGACAGGGCATGGCTACACCTTC
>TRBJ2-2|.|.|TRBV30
CAWSVENTGELFF
TGTGCCTGGAGTGTGGAGAACACCGGGGAGCTGTTTTTT
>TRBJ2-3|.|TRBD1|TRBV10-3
CAISDGQGRDTQYF
TGTGCCATCAGTGACGGACAGGGACGGGATACGCAGTATTTT
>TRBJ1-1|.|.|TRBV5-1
CASSSPTAGGTEAFF
TGCGCCAGCAGCTCCCCGACTGCGGGTGGCACTGAAGCTTTCTTT
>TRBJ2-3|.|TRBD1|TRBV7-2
CASSWGGTADTQYF
TGTGCCAGCAGCTGGGGTGGGACAGCAGATACGCAGTATTTT
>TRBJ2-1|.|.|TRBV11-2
CASSLERLNEQFF
TGTGCCAGCAGCTTAGAGCGGCTCAATGAGCAGTTCTTC
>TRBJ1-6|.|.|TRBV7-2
CASSFKGGEGSPLHF
TGTGCCAGCAGCTTTAAGGGCGGGGAGGGTTCACCCCTCCACTTT
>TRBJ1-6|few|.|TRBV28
CASSSPMGTVSPLHF
TGTGCCAGCAGTTCCCCTATGGGCACGGTGTCACCCCTCCACTTT
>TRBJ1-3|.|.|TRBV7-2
CASSPTTGRGNTIYF
TGTGCCAGCAGCCCGACTACAGGGCGGGGAAACACCATATATTTT
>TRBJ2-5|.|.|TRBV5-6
CASSFSPTETQYF
TGTGCCAGCAGCTTTAGCCCAACAGAGACCCAGTACTTC
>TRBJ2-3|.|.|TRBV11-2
CASSRSRGDTDTQYF
TGTGCCAGCAGCCGTTCAAGGGGGGACACAGATACGCAGTATTTT
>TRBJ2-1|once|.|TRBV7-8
CASSSFYEQFF
TGTGCCAGCAGCTCTTTTTATGAGCAGTTCTTC
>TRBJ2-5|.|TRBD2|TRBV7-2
CASSVLAGETQYF
TGTGCCAGCAGCGTCCTAGCGGGAGAGACCCAGTACTTC
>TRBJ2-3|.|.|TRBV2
CATKTLEGSDTQYF
TGTGCCACCAAAACACTAGAAGGGTCAGATACGCAGTATTTT
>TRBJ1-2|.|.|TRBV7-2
CASNPEGLYGYTF
TGTGCCAGCAACCCTGAGGGGCTGTATGGCTACACCTTC
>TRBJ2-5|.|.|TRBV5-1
CASERGDQETQYF
TGCGCCAGCGAGCGAGGAGACCAAGAGACCCAGTACTTC
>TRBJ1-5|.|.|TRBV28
CASSLSGRGQPQHF
TGTGCCAGCAGTTTGAGTGGAAGAGGGCAGCCCCAGCATTTT
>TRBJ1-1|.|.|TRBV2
CASSVSQNTEAFF
TGTGCCAGCAGTGTGTCGCAGAACACTGAAGCTTTCTTT
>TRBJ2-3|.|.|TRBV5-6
CASRGPTPADTQYF
TGTGCCAGCAGAGGACCGACACCGGCAGATACGCAGTATTTT
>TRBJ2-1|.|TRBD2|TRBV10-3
CAITSGTSGNNEQFF
TGTGCCATCACTTCGGGGACTAGCGGCAACAATGAGCAGTTCTTC
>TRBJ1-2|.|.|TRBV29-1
CSVEDLALATF
TGCAGCGTTGAAGATCTGGCGTTAGCTACCTTC
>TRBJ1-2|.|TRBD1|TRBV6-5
CASRSGTEPYGYTF
TGTGCCAGCCGTTCCGGGACAGAACCCTATGGCTACACCTTC
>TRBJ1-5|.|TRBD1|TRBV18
CASSPNRDRENQPQHF
TGTGCCAGCTCACCGAATAGGGACAGGGAAAATCAGCCCCAGCATTTT
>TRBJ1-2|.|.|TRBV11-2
CASSLGAQASYGYTF
TGTGCCAGCAGCTTAGGGGCACAGGCGAGCTATGGCTACACCTTC
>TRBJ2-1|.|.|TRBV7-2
CASGGRDGSYNEQFF
TGTGCCAGCGGGGGGCGGGATGGCTCCTACAATGAGCAGTTCTTC
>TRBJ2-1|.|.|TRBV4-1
CASSQVDRGEGNEQFF
TGCGCCAGCAGCCAAGTTGATAGAGGTGAGGGCAATGAGCAGTTCTTC
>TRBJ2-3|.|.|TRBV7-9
CASSDLGGRRRRGTDTQYF
TGTGCCAGCAGCGATTTAGGTGGGAGAAGGAGACGGGGCACAGATACGCAGTATTTT
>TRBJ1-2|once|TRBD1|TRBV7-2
CASSFTGGDGGYTF
TGTGCCAGCAGTTTTACAGGGGGCGACGGTGGCTACACCTTC
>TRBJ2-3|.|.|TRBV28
CASSSPPLDTQYF
TGTGCCAGCAGTTCTCCCCCCTTAGATACGCAGTATTTT
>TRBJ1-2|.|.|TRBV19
CASSQPSGYYGYTF
TGTGCCAGTTCTCAACCGAGCGGGTACTATGGCTACACCTTC
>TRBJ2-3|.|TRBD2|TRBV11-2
CASSSALGSGGTSTDTQYF
TGTGCCAGCAGCTCCGCCTTGGGGAGCGGGGGAACTAGCACAGATACGCAGTATTTT
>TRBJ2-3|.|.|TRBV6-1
CASSESRSHRYF
TGTGCCAGCAGTGAATCTAGGTCTCATCGGTATTTT
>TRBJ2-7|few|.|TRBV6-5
CASSYSLRSYEQYF
TGTGCCAGCAGTTACTCGTTGCGTTCCTACGAGCAGTACTTC
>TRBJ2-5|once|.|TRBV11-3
CASSLDAAGRAQYF
TGTGCCAGCAGCTTAGATGCAGCGGGCAGGGCCCAGTACTTC
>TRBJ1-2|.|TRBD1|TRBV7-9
CASSSWTGRAGYTF
TGTGCCAGCAGCTCTTGGACAGGGCGGGCTGGCTACACCTTC
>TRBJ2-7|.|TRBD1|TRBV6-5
CASRLGQGVYEQYF
TGTGCCAGCCGTCTGGGACAGGGTGTTTACGAGCAGTACTTC
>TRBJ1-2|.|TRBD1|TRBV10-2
CASSEGATGGYGYTF
TGCGCCAGCAGTGAGGGGGCGACAGGGGGGTATGGCTACACCTTC
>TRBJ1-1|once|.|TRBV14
CASSQGPETEAFF
TGTGCCAGCAGCCAGGGACCGGAGACTGAAGCTTTCTTT
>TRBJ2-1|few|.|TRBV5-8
CASSLISNEQFF
TGTGCCAGCAGCTTGATCTCCAATGAGCAGTTCTTC
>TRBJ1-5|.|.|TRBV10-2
CASAYRFNQPQHF
TGCGCCAGCGCTTACAGGTTCAATCAGCCCCAGCATTTT
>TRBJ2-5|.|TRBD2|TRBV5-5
CASSLSSGGAWETQYF
TGTGCCAGCAGCTTGTCAAGCGGGGGGGCTTGGGAGACCCAGTACTTC
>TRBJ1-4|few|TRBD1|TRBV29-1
CSVRDRGEKLFF
TGCAGCGTCCGGGACAGGGGCGAAAAACTGTTTTTT
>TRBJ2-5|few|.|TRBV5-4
CASRGVDQETQYF
TGTGCCAGCAGGGGGGTAGACCAAGAGACCCAGTACTTC